A selection of T cell receptor beta chains follows, all from one sample in a study of CD8+CD57+ T cells in acquired aplastic anemia. TCRdb reprocessed the reads via MiXCR and lists one record per CDR3 protein. The table includes fewer than 250,000 distinct CDR3 sequences, approximately 50% detected once. Sequenced: sorted CD4+, CD8+, or CD8+CD57+ T cells (not recorded which) from PBMCs. All receptors come from a human donor with aplastic anemia. CDR3s include the opening cysteine and the closing phenylalanine or tryptophan.

V gene,CDR3 length,CDR3 protein
TRBV2,15,CASSTGTGTSYEQYF
TRBV28,13,CASSFHGSYEQYF
TRBV6-2/TRBV6-3,13,CASSPRWGDGYTF
TRBV19,18,CASSTAGQGLRGQETQYF
TRBV12-3/TRBV12-4,13,CASSSGDGNTIYF
TRBV20-1,18,CSARDLGLAGGPGDEQYF
TRBV2,13,CASSDGPLSPLHF
TRBV27,15,CASTRGQGPQETQYF
TRBV11-3,14,CASSLGTGTHEQYF
TRBV7-9,16,CASSLSGTSNTGELFF
TRBV29-1,15,CSVVHRGHHQETQYF
TRBV7-9,15,CASSISGTGNEKLFF
TRBV19,17,CASSIRTGTGFDQPQHF
TRBV11-2,14,CASSPEGDDHEQYF
TRBV9,13,CASSVFQGSGYTF